Listed below are T cell receptor beta chains from one sample, sequenced in a study of shared clonotypes between healthy human individuals. TCRdb's table, derived via immunoSEQ multiplex PCR, lists solely in-frame clones and lacks some. The profile covers fewer than 1.8 million clones, with approximately 98.5% appearing a single time and around 0.38% taken by the ten largest. Material for sequencing was naive CD4+ T cells sorted from blood. The receptors stem from a man between 25 and 39 years old in good health. CDR3s include the opening cysteine and the closing phenylalanine or tryptophan. Fields, in order: J gene, D gene, clone size, V gene, CDR3 DNA, CDR3 protein. A D gene is named only where the DNA matches it firmly. Clone size is shown for a subset of rows, as once, few, many or a class of expanded clone.

j_gene: TRBJ2-7; d_gene: TRBD2; abundance: NA; v_gene: TRBV15; CDR3nt: TGTGCCACCAGCAGAGTCGGGGGGGACGAGCAGTACTTC; CDR3aa: CATSRVGGDEQYF
j_gene: TRBJ2-1; d_gene: NA; abundance: NA; v_gene: TRBV6-1; CDR3nt: TGTGCCAGCAGTCCCAGGGGGGATGAGCAGTTCTTC; CDR3aa: CASSPRGDEQFF
j_gene: TRBJ2-7; d_gene: TRBD2; abundance: NA; v_gene: TRBV6-1; CDR3nt: TGTGCCAGCAGTGAAGCGTCTAGCGGGATAGGCGAGCAGTACTTC; CDR3aa: CASSEASSGIGEQYF
j_gene: TRBJ2-1; d_gene: TRBD2; abundance: NA; v_gene: TRBV5-1; CDR3nt: TGCGCCAGCAGCTGGGGCGGGAGGGCCGATAATGAGCAGTTCTTC; CDR3aa: CASSWGGRADNEQFF
j_gene: TRBJ2-1; d_gene: TRBD2; abundance: NA; v_gene: TRBV7-9; CDR3nt: TGTGCCAGCAGCCTACTAGCGATCTCCTACAATGAGCAGTTCTTC; CDR3aa: CASSLLAISYNEQFF
j_gene: TRBJ2-1; d_gene: NA; abundance: NA; v_gene: TRBV2; CDR3nt: TGTGCCAGCAGCCAAATGAAGGATGAGCAGTTCTTC; CDR3aa: CASSQMKDEQFF
j_gene: TRBJ1-2; d_gene: NA; abundance: NA; v_gene: TRBV5-4; CDR3nt: TGTGCCAGCAGCTTGATTGGAGACTATGGCTACACCTTC; CDR3aa: CASSLIGDYGYTF
j_gene: TRBJ1-1; d_gene: NA; abundance: NA; v_gene: TRBV29-1; CDR3nt: TGCAGCGTTAATCCCCTCGTGAACACTGAAGCTTTCTTT; CDR3aa: CSVNPLVNTEAFF
j_gene: TRBJ2-1; d_gene: NA; abundance: NA; v_gene: TRBV7-2; CDR3nt: TGTGCCAGCAGCTTGGGGACTCCGTCCTACAATGAGCAGTTCTTC; CDR3aa: CASSLGTPSYNEQFF
j_gene: TRBJ2-2; d_gene: NA; abundance: NA; v_gene: TRBV2; CDR3nt: TGTGCCAGCAGCCGGGGGCCTGGGGAGCTGTTTTTT; CDR3aa: CASSRGPGELFF
j_gene: TRBJ2-5; d_gene: NA; abundance: NA; v_gene: TRBV7-2; CDR3nt: TGTGCCAGCAGCCCAAGAAGGCAGAACCAAGAGACCCAGTACTTC; CDR3aa: CASSPRRQNQETQYF
j_gene: TRBJ2-2; d_gene: TRBD2; abundance: NA; v_gene: TRBV7-9; CDR3nt: TGTGCCAGCAGCTTAGGGGTAGCGGGAGTGGCAGCGAACACCGGGGAGCTGTTTTTT; CDR3aa: CASSLGVAGVAANTGELFF
j_gene: TRBJ1-1; d_gene: NA; abundance: NA; v_gene: TRBV5-1; CDR3nt: TGCGCCAGCAGCTTGGTCGACAGAGAGACTGAAGCTTTCTTT; CDR3aa: CASSLVDRETEAFF
j_gene: TRBJ2-7; d_gene: TRBD2; abundance: NA; v_gene: TRBV6-5; CDR3nt: TGTGCCAGCCTGTCTAGCGGCTACGAGCAGTACTTC; CDR3aa: CASLSSGYEQYF
j_gene: TRBJ2-5; d_gene: TRBD2; abundance: NA; v_gene: TRBV5-5; CDR3nt: TGTGCCAGCAGCCCGACCGGGACTAGCGGGAGGGGTGAGACCCAGTACTTC; CDR3aa: CASSPTGTSGRGETQYF
j_gene: TRBJ2-1; d_gene: TRBD1; abundance: NA; v_gene: TRBV29-1; CDR3nt: TGCAGCGGTCGACAGGGTGAGCAGTTCTTC; CDR3aa: CSGRQGEQFF
j_gene: TRBJ1-1; d_gene: NA; abundance: NA; v_gene: TRBV18; CDR3nt: TGTGCCAGCTCACCAAACAGGGTGGACACTGAAGCTTTCTTT; CDR3aa: CASSPNRVDTEAFF
j_gene: TRBJ2-7; d_gene: NA; abundance: NA; v_gene: TRBV19; CDR3nt: TGTGCCAGTAGTATAGGCGCCTCCTACGAGCAGTACTTC; CDR3aa: CASSIGASYEQYF
j_gene: TRBJ2-3; d_gene: NA; abundance: NA; v_gene: TRBV7-2; CDR3nt: TGTGCCAGCAGCTTAGGGGGACTTAGCACAGATACGCAGTATTTT; CDR3aa: CASSLGGLSTDTQYF
j_gene: TRBJ2-2; d_gene: NA; abundance: NA; v_gene: TRBV5-1; CDR3nt: TGCGCCAGCAGCCCGGCCTTAACCGGGGAGCTGTTTTTT; CDR3aa: CASSPALTGELFF
j_gene: TRBJ2-3; d_gene: TRBD2; abundance: NA; v_gene: TRBV4-2; CDR3nt: TGTGCCAGCAGCCAAGCGGCTAGCGGGACCACAGATACGCAGTATTTT; CDR3aa: CASSQAASGTTDTQYF
j_gene: TRBJ2-3; d_gene: TRBD1; abundance: NA; v_gene: TRBV5-4; CDR3nt: TGTGCCAGCAGCTCCGACAGGGGGCGGGCAGATACGCAGTATTTT; CDR3aa: CASSSDRGRADTQYF
j_gene: TRBJ2-3; d_gene: TRBD2; abundance: NA; v_gene: TRBV9; CDR3nt: TGTGCCAGCAGCGTATCCAGCGGGAGGGCCCCGGATACGCAGTATTTT; CDR3aa: CASSVSSGRAPDTQYF
j_gene: TRBJ2-5; d_gene: NA; abundance: NA; v_gene: TRBV18; CDR3nt: TGTGCCAGCTCACCAGGAGCGGCAGAGACCCAGTACTTC; CDR3aa: CASSPGAAETQYF
j_gene: TRBJ2-7; d_gene: NA; abundance: NA; v_gene: TRBV27; CDR3nt: TGTGCCAGCAGTTTTTATTCTTCGGGGGCCGAGCAGTACTTC; CDR3aa: CASSFYSSGAEQYF
j_gene: TRBJ2-3; d_gene: NA; abundance: once; v_gene: TRBV11-2; CDR3nt: TGTGCCAGCAGCTTACTGCGGGACCCTCTCCCAGATACGCAGTATTTT; CDR3aa: CASSLLRDPLPDTQYF
j_gene: TRBJ2-1; d_gene: TRBD2; abundance: NA; v_gene: TRBV29-1; CDR3nt: TGCAGCGGCGCAAACCTAGCGGGAGGGACCAATGAGCAGTTCTTC; CDR3aa: CSGANLAGGTNEQFF
j_gene: TRBJ2-1; d_gene: TRBD2; abundance: NA; v_gene: TRBV5-1; CDR3nt: TGCGCCAGCAAGGCCGGGACTAGGTCCGACAATGAGCAGTTCTTC; CDR3aa: CASKAGTRSDNEQFF
j_gene: TRBJ1-2; d_gene: NA; abundance: once; v_gene: TRBV7-9; CDR3nt: TGTGCCAGCAGCATACAGGAGAACTATGGCTACACCTTC; CDR3aa: CASSIQENYGYTF
j_gene: TRBJ2-1; d_gene: NA; abundance: NA; v_gene: TRBV21-1; CDR3nt: TGTGCCAGCAGCCCATTGAGCAATGAGCAGTTCTTC; CDR3aa: CASSPLSNEQFF
j_gene: TRBJ1-1; d_gene: NA; abundance: NA; v_gene: TRBV5-8; CDR3nt: TGTGCCAGCAGGACAATCGGACAGACTGGAGTGGCTTTCTTT; CDR3aa: CASRTIGQTGVAFF
j_gene: TRBJ2-5; d_gene: TRBD1; abundance: once; v_gene: TRBV14; CDR3nt: TGTGCCAGCAGCCAGAACAGGGGTTGGGAGACCCAGTACTTC; CDR3aa: CASSQNRGWETQYF
j_gene: TRBJ1-1; d_gene: TRBD1; abundance: NA; v_gene: TRBV15; CDR3nt: TGTGCCACCAGCGGCCGGGACAGGGGTTCGAACACTGAAGCTTTCTTT; CDR3aa: CATSGRDRGSNTEAFF
j_gene: TRBJ1-2; d_gene: NA; abundance: NA; v_gene: TRBV6-6; CDR3nt: TGTGCCAGCAGCTACGAGGGGCAGCCCTACACCTTC; CDR3aa: CASSYEGQPYTF
j_gene: TRBJ1-2; d_gene: NA; abundance: NA; v_gene: TRBV20-1; CDR3nt: TGCAGTGCGCCGCCGAACTATGGCTACACCTTC; CDR3aa: CSAPPNYGYTF
j_gene: TRBJ2-1; d_gene: NA; abundance: NA; v_gene: TRBV5-6; CDR3nt: TGTGCCAGCAGCTTGGACAGGCCAAACTTCTACAATGAGCAGTTCTTC; CDR3aa: CASSLDRPNFYNEQFF
j_gene: TRBJ2-5; d_gene: NA; abundance: NA; v_gene: TRBV5-1; CDR3nt: TGCGCCAGCAGGGCGGGTCTCCAAGAGACCCAGTACTTC; CDR3aa: CASRAGLQETQYF